This TCR beta chain comes out of a study of blood T cell repertoires in COVID-19. Turning to the study itself: COVID-19 samples collected from the United States, Italy and Spain covered acute and convalescent phases. From T cells, B-cell-depleted T cells, or PBMCs came the material, which was cDNA or gDNA.

Study processing details: For nucleated cells, counts were estimated from reference gene primer amplification. Repertoires were generated with immunoSEQ multiplex PCR, while TCRdb's copy carries only in-frame clones and drops some. Clone size and the V and J calls come from that table; the DNA yielded D and trimming. The sample holds more than 200,000 clones; about 84% are singletons and the top ten take about 7.2%. Membership in each cohort depended on participant-reported clinical history. Germline loops: CDR1 SEHNR, CDR2 FQNEAQ (reference sequence). Trimming cost V 5 bases and J 2 bases, with 10 bases left between them. CDR3 length: 14 amino acids.

The sample consisted of PBMCs or T cells enriched from blood (not recorded which). The receptor was isolated from a woman aged 35 to 49 with acute COVID-19. The J gene is TRBJ1-5, the V gene TRBV7-9, with D possibly matching TRBD1 (5 bases). CDR3 loop: CASSPDSRNQPQHF. CDR3 nucleotide sequence: TGTGCCAGCAGCCCAGACAGCCGCAATCAGCCCCAGCATTTT.